This T cell receptor (beta chain) was observed in a study of CD8 T cells in ankylosing spondylitis. Broader study findings: Reportedly, significant enrichment of disease-linked clones occurred in matched ankylosing spondylitis synovial fluid. Seven to nine highly homologous variants formed a TCR beta motif that appeared characteristic of ankylosing spondylitis blood. Disease-linked clones bore a CD8+ phenotype and were relatively rare in peripheral blood.

This CDR3 contains 17 residues. From the 5' RACE reads, TCRdb called clonotypes with MiXCR, one entry per CDR3 protein. The repertoire holds 130,000 or so distinct CDR3 sequences, with roughly 6.6% as singletons. This clonotype was picked up one time. Its antigen is still unknown. This clonotype was sampled from a male donor with ankylosing spondylitis or in good health (not recorded which). The chain combines TRBV5-2 with TRBJ2-3; TRBD1, the table's D call, lacks a check against the DNA. TRBV5-2 has pseudogene status. Sequenced: blood, either unsorted or a sorted T cell fraction (not recorded which). The CDR3 spells CAMGPGLLWGERDTQYF. The DNA of the CDR3 is TGTGCCATGGGCCCCGGGCTCCTCTGGGGGGAGAGAGATACGCAGTATTTT.